One TCR beta chain is described in this entry. Trimming took off 4 bases at V and 5 bases at J, with 7 bases between the two ends. Germline V gene lookup returns CDR1 KGHSH and CDR2 LQKENI. This CDR3 spans 12 amino acids. These data originate in a study of blood T cell repertoires in COVID-19. Study summary: From T cells, B-cell-depleted T cells, or PBMCs came the material, which was cDNA or gDNA.

The assay was immunoSEQ multiplex PCR, and TCRdb's table has in-frame clones only and misses some. The sample consists of a few hundred thousand clones, around nine tenths of them appearing once. The clonotype was recovered from a woman in her 30s with COVID-19, enrolled during active disease. The chain employs TRBV18 and TRBJ2-3, with D possibly matching TRBD2 (6 bases). The sample comprised peripheral blood. This chain's CDR3 is CASSRGEDTQYF. The CDR3 DNA is TGTGCCAGCTCACGCGGGGAAGATACGCAGTATTTT.